This TCR beta chain emerged from a study of technical replicates of blood from a handful of donors. Repertoires were generated with immunoSEQ multiplex PCR, while TCRdb's copy carries only in-frame clones and drops some. The table records around 73,000 clones, 90% to 95% of them present only once. This CDR3 is 15 amino acids long. From germline, CDR1 is LGHNA and CDR2 YSLEER. The V end lost 2 bases, the J end lost 4 bases, and 14 bases lay between the germline ends. The sample taken for sequencing was PBMCs. This TCR was recovered from a human donor in good health. Some clones in this sample may be carry-over from other donors' samples. The chain employs TRBV4-3 and TRBJ2-5, with a possible D match to TRBD1 (6 bases). In DNA form, the CDR3 reads TGCGCCAGCAGCCAATCCGGGACATCTTTAGAGACCCAGTACTTC. This gives the protein CASSQSGTSLETQYF.